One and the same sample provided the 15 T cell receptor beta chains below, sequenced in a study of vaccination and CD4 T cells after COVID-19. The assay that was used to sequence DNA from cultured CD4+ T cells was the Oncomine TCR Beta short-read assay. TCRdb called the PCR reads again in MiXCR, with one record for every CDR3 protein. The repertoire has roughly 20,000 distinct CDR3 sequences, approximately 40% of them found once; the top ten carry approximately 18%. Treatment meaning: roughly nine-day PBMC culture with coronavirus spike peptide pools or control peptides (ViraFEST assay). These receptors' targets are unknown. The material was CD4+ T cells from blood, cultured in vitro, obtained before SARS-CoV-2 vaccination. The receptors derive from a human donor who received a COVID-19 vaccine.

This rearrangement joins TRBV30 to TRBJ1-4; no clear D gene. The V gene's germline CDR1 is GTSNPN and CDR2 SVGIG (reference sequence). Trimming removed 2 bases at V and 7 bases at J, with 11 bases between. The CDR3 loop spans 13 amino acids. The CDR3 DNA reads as TGTGCCTGGAGTCGGGCAGTTTTTGAAAAACTGTTTTTT. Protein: CAWSRAVFEKLFF.

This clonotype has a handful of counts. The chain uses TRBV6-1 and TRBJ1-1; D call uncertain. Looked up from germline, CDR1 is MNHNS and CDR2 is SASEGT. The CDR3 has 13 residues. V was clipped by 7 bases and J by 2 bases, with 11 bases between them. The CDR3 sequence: CASTPPGNTEAFF. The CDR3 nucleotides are TGTGCCAGCACTCCACCCGGAAACACTGAAGCTTTCTTT.

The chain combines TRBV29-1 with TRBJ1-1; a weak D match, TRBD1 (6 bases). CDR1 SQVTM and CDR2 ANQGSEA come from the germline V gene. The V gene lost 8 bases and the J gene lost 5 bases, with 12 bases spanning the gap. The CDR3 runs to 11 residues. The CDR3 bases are TGCAGCAGCAGAACAGGGACTGAAGCTTTCTTT. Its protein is CSSRTGTEAFF.

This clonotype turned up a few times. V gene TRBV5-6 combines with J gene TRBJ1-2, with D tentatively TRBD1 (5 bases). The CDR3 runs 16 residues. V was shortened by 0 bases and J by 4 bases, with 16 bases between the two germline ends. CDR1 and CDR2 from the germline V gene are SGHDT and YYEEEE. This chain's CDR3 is CASSLGSSLTVYGYTF. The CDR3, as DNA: TGTGCCAGCAGCTTGGGCTCCTCCTTGACAGTCTATGGCTACACCTTC.

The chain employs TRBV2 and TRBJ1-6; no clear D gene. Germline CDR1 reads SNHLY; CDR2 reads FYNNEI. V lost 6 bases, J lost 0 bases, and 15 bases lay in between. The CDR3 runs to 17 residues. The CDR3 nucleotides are TGTGCCAGCAGGGACGTGGCCCAGAGCTCCTATAATTCACCCCTCCACTTT. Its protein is CASRDVAQSSYNSPLHF.

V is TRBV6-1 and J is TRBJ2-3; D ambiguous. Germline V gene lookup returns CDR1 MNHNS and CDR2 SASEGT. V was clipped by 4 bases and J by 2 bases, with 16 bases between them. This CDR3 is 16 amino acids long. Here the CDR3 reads CASSGKGTEYTDTQYF. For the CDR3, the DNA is TGTGCCAGCAGTGGAAAAGGAACAGAGTACACAGATACGCAGTATTTT.

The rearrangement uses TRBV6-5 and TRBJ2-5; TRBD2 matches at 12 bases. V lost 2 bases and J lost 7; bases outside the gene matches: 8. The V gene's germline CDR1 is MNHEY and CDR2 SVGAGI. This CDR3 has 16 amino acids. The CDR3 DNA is TGTGCCAGCAGTTACGTCCTAGCGGGGGGGCCGGGGACCCAGTACTTC. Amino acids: CASSYVLAGGPGTQYF.

CDR3 loop: CSVDRGLTGELFF. The DNA of the CDR3 is TGCAGCGTTGACAGGGGGCTCACCGGGGAGCTGTTTTTT. The rearrangement uses TRBV29-1 and TRBJ2-2; 8 bases align to TRBD1. V shed 3 bases, J shed 4 bases, and the junction held 1 base outside the gene matches. CDR3 length equals 13 residues. From germline, CDR1 is SQVTM and CDR2 ANQGSEA.

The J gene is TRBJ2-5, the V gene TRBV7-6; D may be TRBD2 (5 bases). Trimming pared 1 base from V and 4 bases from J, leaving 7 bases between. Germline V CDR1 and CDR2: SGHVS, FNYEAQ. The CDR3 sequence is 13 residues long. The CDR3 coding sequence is TGTGCCAGCAGCTTAGTACGGGGAGAGACCCAGTACTTC. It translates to CASSLVRGETQYF.

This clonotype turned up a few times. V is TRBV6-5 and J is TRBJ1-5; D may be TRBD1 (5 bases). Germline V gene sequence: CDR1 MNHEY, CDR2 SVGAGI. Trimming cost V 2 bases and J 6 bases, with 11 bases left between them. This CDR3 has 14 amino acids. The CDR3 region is CASSYRSGRQPQHF. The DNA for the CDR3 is TGTGCCAGCAGTTACCGTTCGGGACGTCAGCCCCAGCATTTT.

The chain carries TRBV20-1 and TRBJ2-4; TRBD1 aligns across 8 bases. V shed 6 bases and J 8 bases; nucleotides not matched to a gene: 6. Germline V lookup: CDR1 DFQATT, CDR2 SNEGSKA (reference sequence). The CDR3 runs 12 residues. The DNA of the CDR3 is TGCAGTGCCCCCACAGGGGGATACATTCAGTACTTC. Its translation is CSAPTGGYIQYF.

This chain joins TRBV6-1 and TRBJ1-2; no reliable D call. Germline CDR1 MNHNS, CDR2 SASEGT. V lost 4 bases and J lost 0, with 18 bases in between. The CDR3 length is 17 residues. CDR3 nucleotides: TGTGCCAGCAGTGCGGTTCCCCTTGGGGTATCTAACTATGGCTACACCTTC. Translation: CASSAVPLGVSNYGYTF.

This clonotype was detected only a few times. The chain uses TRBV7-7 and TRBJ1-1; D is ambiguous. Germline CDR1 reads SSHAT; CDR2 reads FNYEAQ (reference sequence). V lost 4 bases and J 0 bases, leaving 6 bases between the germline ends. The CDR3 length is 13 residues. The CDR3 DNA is TGTGCCAGCAGCTCTGAGGTGAACACTGAAGCTTTCTTT. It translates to CASSSEVNTEAFF.

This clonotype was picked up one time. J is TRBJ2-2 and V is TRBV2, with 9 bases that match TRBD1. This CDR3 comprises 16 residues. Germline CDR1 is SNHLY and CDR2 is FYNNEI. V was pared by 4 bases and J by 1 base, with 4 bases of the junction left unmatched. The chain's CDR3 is CASSANRGQNTGELFF. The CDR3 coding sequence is TGTGCCAGCAGTGCCAACAGGGGGCAGAACACCGGGGAGCTGTTTTTT.

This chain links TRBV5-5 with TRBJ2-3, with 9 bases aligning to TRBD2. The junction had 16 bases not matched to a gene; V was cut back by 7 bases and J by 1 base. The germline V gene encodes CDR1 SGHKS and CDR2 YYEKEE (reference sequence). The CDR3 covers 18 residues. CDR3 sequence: CASGISQMWTSGTDTQYF. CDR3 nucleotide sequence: TGTGCCAGCGGGATCTCTCAAATGTGGACTAGCGGCACAGATACGCAGTATTTT.